The entry that follows covers one TCR beta chain sequence. What it binds is not known. The sample belongs to a study of T-cell memory formation after mild COVID-19. Overall study findings and caveats: Later expanders leaned toward CD4+, whereas clones contracting from day 15 to 85 were balanced CD4/CD8. Those CD4+ clones that contracted were mainly in CM and EM (CD8+ ones in EMRA).

The CDR3 loop spans 16 amino acids. The J segment lost 2 bases and the V segment lost 8 bases, leaving 11 bases of the junction unmatched. Constant-segment primers and 5'RACE yielded cDNA libraries for TCR alpha and TCR beta, each carrying sample barcodes and UMIs. MiXCR, applied by TCRdb to the 5' RACE reads, yields one record per CDR3 protein. The sample lists under 200,000 distinct CDR3 sequences; about an eighth were seen once. Sequenced: PBMCs or a T cell subset sorted from them (not recorded which). The J gene is TRBJ2-3, the V gene TRBV23-1, with TRBD1 matching over 9 bases. TRBV23-1 is marked as an open reading frame, function uncertain. This clonotype originated in a man in his late teens or twenties who had mild COVID-19 (a few samples of this study predate the infection). Cell type and time point are not known. The CDR3 loop is CASGHRGQYTTDTQYF. The CDR3 coding sequence is TGCGCCAGCGGGCACAGGGGGCAATATACCACAGATACGCAGTATTTT.